This entry lists 24 T cell receptor beta chains sequenced from one sample in a study of CD8 T cells in ankylosing spondylitis. One entry per CDR3 protein, called by TCRdb with MiXCR from the 5' RACE reads. Of approximately 200,000 distinct CDR3 sequences listed, over 10% are singletons. The sequenced material came from blood, either unsorted or a sorted T cell fraction (not recorded which). These receptors originate from a male donor with ankylosing spondylitis or in good health (not recorded which).

This clonotype was detected many times. This rearrangement joins TRBV12-3 or TRBV12-4 to TRBJ2-3; 7 nucleotides agree with TRBD1. CDR3 length: 15 amino acids. After removal of 8 bases from V and 3 bases from J, the junction contained 11 bases not matched to a gene. CDR3 DNA sequence: TGTGCCAGCTGTCTGACGGGACAGCTAACAGATACGCAGTATTTT. It specifies CASCLTGQLTDTQYF.

J is TRBJ2-7 and V is TRBV6-1, with D perhaps assigned TRBD1 or TRBD2 (5 bases each). CDR3 length: 15 residues. Looked up from germline, CDR1 is MNHNS and CDR2 is SASEGT. The V end lost 6 bases, the J end lost 2 bases, and 17 bases lay between the germline ends. CDR3 in amino acids: CASSERDGRTYEQYF. CDR3 DNA: TGTGCCAGCAGCGAACGGGACGGACGCACCTACGAGCAGTACTTC.

The chain joins TRBV7-2 to TRBJ1-1; TRBD1 aligns across 9 bases. The CDR3 is 12 residues long. V dropped 3 bases and J dropped 7; count of bases not matched to a gene: 0. The germline CDR1 and CDR2 sequences are SGHTA and FQGNSA. The CDR3 sequence is CASSLTGGEAFF. The DNA for the CDR3 is TGTGCCAGCAGCTTGACAGGGGGTGAAGCTTTCTTT.

The sample holds a few counts of this clonotype. V usage is TRBV7-9 and J usage is TRBJ2-1; D is unresolved. There are 14 residues in the CDR3. V was trimmed by 5 bases and J by 6 bases, leaving 14 bases between them. Germline lookup yields CDR1 SEHNR and CDR2 FQNEAQ (reference sequence). CDR3 sequence (DNA): TGTGCCAGCAGCATGGGGTCAGGTGGCAATGAGCAGTTCTTC. Translating gives CASSMGSGGNEQFF.

This clonotype came up a few times. This sequence joins TRBV27 and TRBJ1-2; no clear D. V was clipped by 2 bases and J by 0 bases, with 7 bases between them. Germline CDR1 and CDR2: MNHEY and SMNVEV (reference sequence). CDR3 size: 14 residues. CDR3 DNA: TGTGCCAGCAGTTTAAGTTCGGCTAACTATGGCTACACCTTC. It translates to CASSLSSANYGYTF.

The chain is built from TRBV2 and TRBJ2-3; 8 positions match TRBD2. The V segment lost 6 bases and the J segment 1 base; nucleotides outside the gene matches: 6. Germline lookup yields CDR1 SNHLY and CDR2 FYNNEI. This CDR3 has 15 amino acids. The CDR3 sequence is CASSFTGGGTDTQYF. CDR3 nucleotides: TGTGCCAGCAGCTTTACCGGGGGGGGCACAGATACGCAGTATTTT.

In its sample, this clonotype was seen a few times. The genes are TRBV27 and TRBJ2-1; 9 bases line up with TRBD2. CDR3 length: 16 residues. V trimming: 3 bases; J trimming: 5 bases; junction bases outside the gene matches: 8. Germline CDR1 and CDR2: MNHEY and SMNVEV (reference sequence). CDR3: CASSLLGGGAHNEQFF. The CDR3 DNA is TGTGCCAGCAGTTTGCTCGGCGGGGGGGCCCACAATGAGCAGTTCTTC.

The table lists this clonotype with a few counts. CDR3 residues: CSARDRSGSSYNEQFF. CDR3 coding DNA: TGCAGTGCTAGAGATAGGAGCGGGAGCTCCTACAATGAGCAGTTCTTC. This chain connects TRBV20-1 to TRBJ2-1; 8 bases are shared with TRBD2. The V and J ends lost 0 bases and 0 bases, in that order; junction bases with no gene match: 4. The CDR3 contains 16 residues. Germline V gene data show CDR1 as DFQATT and CDR2 as SNEGSKA (reference sequence).

This clonotype was seen many times. The chain carries TRBV29-1 and TRBJ2-7; either TRBD1 or TRBD2 may fit D (5 bases each). Germline-derived CDR1 and CDR2 are SQVTM and ANQGSEA. The CDR3 covers 14 residues. Trimming stripped 4 bases from V and 2 bases from J, with 15 bases between. The CDR3 loop is CSVAGQGTPYEQYF. The CDR3 DNA is TGCAGCGTTGCGGGGCAGGGAACGCCCTACGAGCAGTACTTC.

This clonotype was recorded a few times. The V and J genes are TRBV20-1 and TRBJ1-1, with TRBD1 matching over 8 bases. With 4 bases clipped from V and 2 bases from J, the junction kept 6 bases outside the gene matches. Germline V gene lookup returns CDR1 DFQATT and CDR2 SNEGSKA (reference sequence). This CDR3 has 14 residues. CDR3 amino acids: CSAMDREFNTEAFF. Written as DNA, the CDR3 is TGCAGTGCTATGGACAGGGAATTTAACACTGAAGCTTTCTTT.

This chain uses TRBV30 with TRBJ2-6; 8 bases are a match to TRBD1. Germline CDR1 is GTSNPN and CDR2 is SVGIG (reference sequence). The CDR3 is 18 amino acids. J gave up 1 base and V 5 bases, and 13 bases lay outside the gene matches. DNA of the CDR3: TGTGCCTGGGTCCCAGGTGCAGGGGGCGCTTCTGGGGCCAACGTCCTGACTTTC. As protein: CAWVPGAGGASGANVLTF. Complete variable domain (other parts from reference TRBV30 and TRBJ2-6): SQTIHQWPATLVQPVGSPLSLECTVEGTSNPNLYWYRQAAGRGLQLLFYSVGIGQISSEVPQNLSASRPQDRQFILSSKKLLLSDSGFYLCAWVPGAGGASGANVLTFGAGSRLTVL.

The gene calls are TRBV10-2 and TRBJ1-6; 9 bases agree with TRBD1. The V gene end was trimmed by 10 bases and the J gene end by 6 bases; junction bases not matched to a gene: 13. There are 16 residues in the CDR3. CDR1 is WSHSY and CDR2 is SAAADI in the germline V gene. The CDR3 loop reads CATLGVATGGNSPLHF. DNA of the CDR3: TGCGCCACCTTGGGGGTCGCGACAGGGGGTAATTCACCCCTCCACTTT.

This clonotype was seen ten or more times. The chain recombines TRBV12-3 or TRBV12-4 with TRBJ1-3; D unclear. The CDR3 is 14 amino acids. Trimming took off 2 bases at V and 1 base at J, with 6 bases between the two ends. The CDR3 spells CASSLNLSGNTIYF. In DNA form, the CDR3 reads TGTGCCAGCAGTTTAAACCTGTCTGGAAACACCATATATTTT.

This clonotype was observed a few times. This sequence joins TRBV27 and TRBJ2-3, with D possibly being TRBD1 (6 bases). The CDR3 extends over 15 amino acids. Trimming left V 4 bases short and J 2 bases short, with 13 bases between. Germline V gene lookup returns CDR1 MNHEY and CDR2 SMNVEV (reference sequence). DNA for the CDR3: TGTGCCAGCAGTTCGGGACACTTTAACACAGATACGCAGTATTTT. Its protein is CASSSGHFNTDTQYF.

The chain is built from TRBV28 and TRBJ2-7; TRBD1 is a possible D gene (6 bases). The CDR3 totals 16 residues. V dropped 3 bases and J dropped 3 bases, with 18 bases sitting between them. From germline, CDR1 is MDHEN and CDR2 SYDVKM. Here the CDR3 DNA reads TGTGCCAGCAGTTTTTCCCAATCCGACAGGCGCTACGAGCAGTACTTC. Amino acid sequence: CASSFSQSDRRYEQYF.

This clonotype was counted at least ten times. The chain recombines TRBV10-3 with TRBJ1-2; D call uncertain. Trimming removed 3 bases at V and 4 bases at J, with 9 bases between. Germline lookup yields CDR1 ENHRY and CDR2 SYGVKD. This CDR3 comprises 13 residues. CDR3 residues: CAISDDRTYGYTF. The DNA of the CDR3 is TGTGCCATCAGTGACGACCGAACCTATGGCTACACCTTC.

This rearrangement joins TRBV7-9 to TRBJ2-5, with 8 bases identical to TRBD2. This CDR3 contains 17 residues. V trimming: 4 bases; J trimming: 5 bases; junction bases outside the gene matches: 15. Germline CDR1 and CDR2: SEHNR and FQNEAQ (reference sequence). CDR3 amino acids: CASSSTLAELRGETQYF. The CDR3 coding sequence is TGTGCCAGCAGCTCAACACTAGCGGAGCTACGAGGGGAGACCCAGTACTTC.

In its sample, this clonotype was seen a few times. The CDR3 is CASTRTGLAGGNEQFF. The CDR3 DNA reads TGTGCCAGCACCCGGACGGGACTAGCGGGGGGCAATGAGCAGTTCTTC. The genes are TRBV27 and TRBJ2-1; 15 nucleotides match TRBD2. Looked up from germline, CDR1 is MNHEY and CDR2 is SMNVEV (reference sequence). The CDR3 runs 16 residues. V was clipped by 7 bases and J by 6 bases; unmatched bases: 7.

This clonotype was observed a few times. V gene TRBV24-1 combines with J gene TRBJ2-1, with no clear D. The CDR3 contains 14 residues. CDR1 and CDR2 (germline): KGHDR, SFDVKD. V lost 7 bases and J 6 bases, leaving 15 bases between the germline ends. DNA of the CDR3: TGTGCCACCAGCCCCACGGGTTCCGGCAATGAGCAGTTCTTC. It specifies CATSPTGSGNEQFF.

This chain joins TRBV10-1 and TRBJ1-2; 9 nucleotides line up with TRBD1. CDR1 and CDR2 (germline): WNHNN, SYGVQD (reference sequence). J lost 6 bases, V lost 0 bases, and 5 bases had no gene match. This CDR3 contains 15 residues. The DNA for the CDR3 is TGCGCCAGCAGTGAGTCGCTAACAGGGGGCGATGGCTACACCTTC. Protein: CASSESLTGGDGYTF.

This clonotype was counted only a few times. V and J are TRBV6-1 and TRBJ2-1, with TRBD2 matching over 7 bases. CDR1 MNHNS and CDR2 SASEGT come from the germline V gene. The CDR3 consists of 15 residues. V was pared by 8 bases and J by 8 bases, with 15 bases of the junction left unmatched. CDR3 nucleotides: TGTGCCAGCTCCCCCCCCGCTAGTGGGAGGGATGAGCAGTTCTTC. Protein sequence: CASSPPASGRDEQFF.

The rearrangement uses TRBV5-1 and TRBJ2-5; no reliable D call. Trimming left V 0 bases short and J 4 bases short, with 13 bases between. This CDR3 has 15 amino acids. Germline assignment: CDR1 SGHRS and CDR2 YFSETQ. CDR3 in DNA: TGCGCCAGCAGCTTGGCTTTACTGCCAGGAGAGACCCAGTACTTC. Its protein is CASSLALLPGETQYF.

A few counts support this clonotype. The chain couples TRBV4-1 to TRBJ1-3; D is ambiguous. Germline lookup yields CDR1 MGHRA and CDR2 YSYEKL. V lost 6 bases and J 2 bases, leaving 11 bases between the germline ends. CDR3 length: 14 amino acids. CDR3 bases: TGCGCCAGCAGGGAAATTCACCCTGGAAACACCATATATTTT. This encodes CASREIHPGNTIYF.

The chain is built from TRBV4-1 and TRBJ2-7; D assignment may be TRBD1 or TRBD2 (5 bases each). Trimming shortened V by 3 bases and J by 6 bases, and 15 bases separated the two germline ends. The CDR3 length is 14 residues. Germline lookup yields CDR1 MGHRA and CDR2 YSYEKL. The CDR3, as DNA: TGCGCCAGCAGCCAGACGGTCGGGACGGGCGAGCAGTACTTC. It yields the protein CASSQTVGTGEQYF.